These 12 T cell receptor beta chains were all obtained from the same sample, sequenced in a study of T-cell reconstitution after alpha-beta-depleted transplantation in children. TCRbeta library construction was performed incorporating unique molecular identifiers. Via MiXCR, TCRdb re-called the PCR reads, giving one row per CDR3 protein. The repertoire holds about 610,000 distinct CDR3 sequences, 27% seen once, with 36% in the top ten. Here the sequenced sample was PBMCs, taken before TCRalphabeta/CD19-depleted stem cell transplant. The receptors come from a boy under two years old with Wiskott-Aldrich syndrome, due to receive a stem cell transplant.

This clonotype has more than one count but fewer than ten. J is TRBJ2-1 and V is TRBV6-1; D remains ambiguous. Per germline, CDR1 MNHNS and CDR2 SASEGT. The CDR3 spans 14 residues. V lost 5 bases and J 8 bases, leaving 16 bases between the germline ends. The CDR3 region has the DNA TGTGCCAGCAGTCTCGGTTCTAGTAGGGATGAGCAGTTCTTC. Encoded protein: CASSLGSSRDEQFF.

CDR3 protein: CASSSLHFNEKLFF. The CDR3 coding sequence is TGTGCCAGCAGCTCTCTACACTTTAATGAAAAACTGTTTTTT. V gene TRBV7-3 combines with J gene TRBJ1-4; D ambiguous. Germline values: CDR1 SGHTA, CDR2 FQGTGA. V lost 4 bases and J lost 4, with 10 bases in between. The CDR3 totals 14 residues. The entire variable domain, with the rest obtained from reference TRBV7-3 and TRBJ1-4, is as follows: GAGVSQTPSNKVTEKGKYVELRCDPISGHTALYWYRQSLGQGPEFLIYFQGTGAADDSGLPNDRFFAVRPEGSVSTLKIQRTERGDSAVYLCASSSLHFNEKLFFGSGTQLSVL.

The rearrangement joins TRBV15 to TRBJ1-6, with unresolved D. Trimming left V 3 bases short and J 5 bases short, with 17 bases between. Germline lookup yields CDR1 LNHNV and CDR2 YYDKDF (reference sequence). The CDR3 totals 17 residues. CDR3 residues: CATSRARARDNNSPLHF. The CDR3 bases are TGTGCCACCAGCAGGGCTAGGGCCAGAGACAATAATTCACCCCTCCACTTT.

This chain links TRBV7-2 with TRBJ2-5; D call uncertain. The CDR3 runs to 16 residues. CDR1 is SGHTA and CDR2 is FQGNSA in the germline V gene. Trimming took 0 bases from V and 3 from J, leaving 14 bases between them. This CDR3 is CASSLAIPEMKETQYF. In nucleotides, the CDR3 is TGTGCCAGCAGCTTAGCGATCCCCGAAATGAAAGAGACCCAGTACTTC.

The chain has TRBV30 and TRBJ2-3; D unclear. The germline gives CDR1 GTSNPN, CDR2 SVGIG (reference sequence). V dropped 1 base and J dropped 7 bases, with 6 bases sitting between them. The CDR3 is 11 residues long. Here the CDR3 DNA reads TGTGCCTGGAGTGGTCAGAATACGCAGTATTTT. This encodes CAWSGQNTQYF.

This clonotype has only a few counts. V usage is TRBV25-1 and J usage is TRBJ1-3, with 11 bases fitting TRBD1. Trimming took 8 bases from V and 6 from J; bases not matched to a gene: 3. Germline V CDR1 and CDR2: MGHDK, SYGVNS. There are 13 residues in the CDR3. This chain's CDR3 is CASAGQGANTIYF. CDR3 DNA sequence: TGTGCCAGCGCCGGACAGGGGGCAAACACCATATATTTT.

This clonotype was observed a handful of times. J is TRBJ2-3 and V is TRBV12-3 or TRBV12-4; a weak D match, TRBD2 (6 bases). V lost 5 bases to trimming and J lost 0 bases, with 9 bases between them. The CDR3 extends over 14 amino acids. CDR3 sequence reads: CASSPRDSTDTQYF. In nucleotides, the CDR3 is TGTGCCAGCAGTCCGCGGGACAGCACAGATACGCAGTATTTT.

The chain links TRBV9 to TRBJ2-4, with no clear D. Trimming took off 0 bases at V and 8 bases at J, with 9 bases between the two ends. The CDR3 extends over 13 amino acids. Germline V gene lookup returns CDR1 SGDLS and CDR2 YYNGEE. CDR3 residues: CASSVAPTDIQYF. The CDR3 DNA sequence: TGTGCCAGCAGCGTAGCGCCCACGGACATTCAGTACTTC. Full variable domain (missing parts from reference TRBV9 and TRBJ2-4): DSGVTQTPKHLITATGQRVTLRCSPRSGDLSVYWYQQSLDQGLQFLIQYYNGEERAKGNILERFSAQQFPDLHSELNLSSLELGDSALYFCASSVAPTDIQYFGAGTRLSVL.

This clonotype has only a few counts. The chain combines TRBV4-2 with TRBJ1-1, with 10 positions matching TRBD1. Trimming cost V 0 bases and J 7 bases; bases outside gene matches: 8. This CDR3 spans 16 amino acids. Germline loops: CDR1 LGHNA, CDR2 YNFKEQ. CDR3 in amino acids: CASSQELPGTGVEAFF. Here the CDR3 DNA reads TGTGCCAGCAGCCAAGAGCTCCCGGGGACAGGGGTTGAAGCTTTCTTT.

This clonotype occurred a few times. This rearrangement joins TRBV12-3 or TRBV12-4 to TRBJ2-1; 11 bases map to TRBD2. The CDR3 contains 18 residues. Trimming cost V 7 bases and J 0 bases; bases outside gene matches: 11. The CDR3, as DNA: TGTGCCAGCACCTACGGTGCTAGCGGGAGGCGCTCCTACAATGAGCAGTTCTTC. It is translated as CASTYGASGRRSYNEQFF.

V is TRBV6-6 and J is TRBJ1-1; 7 bases line up with TRBD1. Germline values: CDR1 MNHNY, CDR2 SVGAGI (reference sequence). V was pared by 11 bases and J by 2 bases, with 8 bases of the junction left unmatched. The CDR3 length is 13 residues. The CDR3 sequence is CAVRDSSNTEAFF. The CDR3 DNA sequence: TGTGCCGTAAGGGACAGTTCTAACACTGAAGCTTTCTTT.

J is TRBJ2-7 and V is TRBV6-6; perhaps TRBD1 as D (5 bases). Germline assignment: CDR1 MNHNY and CDR2 SVGAGI (reference sequence). V lost 4 bases and J lost 4, with 8 bases in between. CDR3 length equals 12 residues. The CDR3 bases are TGTGCCAGCAGTTCGACAGTGTACGAGCAGTACTTC. Translated, it gives CASSSTVYEQYF.